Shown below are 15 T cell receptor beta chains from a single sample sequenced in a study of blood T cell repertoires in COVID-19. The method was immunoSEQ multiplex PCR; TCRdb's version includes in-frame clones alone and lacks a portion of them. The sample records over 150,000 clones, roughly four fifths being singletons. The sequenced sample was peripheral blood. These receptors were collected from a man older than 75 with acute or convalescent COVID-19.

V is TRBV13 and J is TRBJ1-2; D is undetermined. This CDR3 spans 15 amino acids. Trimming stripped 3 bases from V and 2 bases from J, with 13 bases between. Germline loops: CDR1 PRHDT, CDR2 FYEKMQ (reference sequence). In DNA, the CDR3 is TGTGCCAGCAGCTTCAACCCGACGGAGAACTATGGCTACACCTTC. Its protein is CASSFNPTENYGYTF. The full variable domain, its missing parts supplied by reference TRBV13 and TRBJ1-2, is AAGVIQSPRHLIKEKRETATLKCYPIPRHDTVYWYQQGPGQDPQFLISFYEKMQSDKGSIPDRFSAQQFSDYHSELNMSSLELGDSALYFCASSFNPTENYGYTFGSGTRLTVV.

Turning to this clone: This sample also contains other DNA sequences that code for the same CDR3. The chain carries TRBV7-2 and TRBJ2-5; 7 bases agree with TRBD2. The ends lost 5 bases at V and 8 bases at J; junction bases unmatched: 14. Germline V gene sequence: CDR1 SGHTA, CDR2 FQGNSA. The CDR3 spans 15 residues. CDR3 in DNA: TGTGCCAGCAGCCCCAGCGGGGCGGGTGTGGAAACCCAGTACTTC. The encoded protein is CASSPSGAGVETQYF.

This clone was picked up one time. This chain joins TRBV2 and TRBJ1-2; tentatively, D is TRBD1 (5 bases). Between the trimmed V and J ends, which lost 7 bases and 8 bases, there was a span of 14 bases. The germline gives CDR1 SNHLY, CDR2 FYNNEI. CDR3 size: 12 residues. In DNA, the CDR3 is TGTGCCAGCACACAGGCGAGCAGCGGCTACACCTTC. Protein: CASTQASSGYTF.

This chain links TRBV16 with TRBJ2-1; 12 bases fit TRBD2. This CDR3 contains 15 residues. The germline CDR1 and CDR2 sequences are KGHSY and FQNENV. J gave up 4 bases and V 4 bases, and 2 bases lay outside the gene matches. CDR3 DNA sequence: TGTGCCAGCAGCCCGACTAGCGGGGGATACAATGAGCAGTTCTTC. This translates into CASSPTSGGYNEQFF.

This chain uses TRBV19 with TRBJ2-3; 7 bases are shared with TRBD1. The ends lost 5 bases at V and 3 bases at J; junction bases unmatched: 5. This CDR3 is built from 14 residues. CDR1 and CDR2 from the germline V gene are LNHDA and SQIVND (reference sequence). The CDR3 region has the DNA TGTGCCAGTAGTGTGATGACAGGGACAGATACGCAGTATTTT. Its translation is CASSVMTGTDTQYF.

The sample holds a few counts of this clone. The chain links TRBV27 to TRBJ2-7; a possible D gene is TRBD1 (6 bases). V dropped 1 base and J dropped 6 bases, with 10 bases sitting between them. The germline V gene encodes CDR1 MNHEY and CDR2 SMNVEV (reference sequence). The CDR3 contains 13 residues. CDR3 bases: TGTGCCAGCAGTTTATTTCAGGGGATCGAGCAGTACTTC. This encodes CASSLFQGIEQYF.

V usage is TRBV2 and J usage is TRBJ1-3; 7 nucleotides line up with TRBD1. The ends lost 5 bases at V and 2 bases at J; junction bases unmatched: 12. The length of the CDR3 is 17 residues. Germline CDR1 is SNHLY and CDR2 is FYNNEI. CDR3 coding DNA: TGTGCCAGCAGTAAAGGGCCAATGGGGACAGCTGGAAACACCATATATTTT. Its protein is CASSKGPMGTAGNTIYF.

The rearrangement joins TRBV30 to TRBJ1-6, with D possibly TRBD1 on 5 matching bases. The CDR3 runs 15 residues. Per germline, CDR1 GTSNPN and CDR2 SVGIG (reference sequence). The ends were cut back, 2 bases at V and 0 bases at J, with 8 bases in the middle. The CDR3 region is CAWSTQGSYNSPLHF. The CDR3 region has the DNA TGTGCCTGGAGTACTCAGGGCTCCTATAATTCACCCCTCCACTTT.

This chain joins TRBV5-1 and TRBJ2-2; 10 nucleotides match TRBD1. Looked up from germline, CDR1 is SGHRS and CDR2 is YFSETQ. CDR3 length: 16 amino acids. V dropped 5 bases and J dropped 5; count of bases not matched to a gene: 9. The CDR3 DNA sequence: TGCGCCAGCAGGGGACCCGGGACAGGGGAAACCGGGGAGCTGTTTTTT. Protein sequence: CASRGPGTGETGELFF.

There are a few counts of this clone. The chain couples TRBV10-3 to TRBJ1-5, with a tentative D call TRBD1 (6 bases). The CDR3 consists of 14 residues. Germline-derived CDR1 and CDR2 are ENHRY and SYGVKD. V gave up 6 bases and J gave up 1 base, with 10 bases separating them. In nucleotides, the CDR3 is TGTGCCATCAGCCTCGGACAGAGCAATCAGCCCCAGCATTTT. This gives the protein CAISLGQSNQPQHF.

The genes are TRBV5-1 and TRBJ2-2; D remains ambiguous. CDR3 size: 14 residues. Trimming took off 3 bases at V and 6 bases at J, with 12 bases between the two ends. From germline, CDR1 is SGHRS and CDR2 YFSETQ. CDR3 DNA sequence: TGCGCCAGCAGCTCCTTTTTGCAGGCCGGGGAGCTGTTTTTT. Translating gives CASSSFLQAGELFF.

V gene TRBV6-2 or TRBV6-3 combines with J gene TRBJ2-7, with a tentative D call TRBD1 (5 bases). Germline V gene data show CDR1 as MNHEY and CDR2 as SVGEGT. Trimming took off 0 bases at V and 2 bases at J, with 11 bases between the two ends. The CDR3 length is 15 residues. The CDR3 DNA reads TGTGCCAGCAGTTACTCGTTCAGGGTGACCTACGAGCAGTACTTC. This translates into CASSYSFRVTYEQYF.

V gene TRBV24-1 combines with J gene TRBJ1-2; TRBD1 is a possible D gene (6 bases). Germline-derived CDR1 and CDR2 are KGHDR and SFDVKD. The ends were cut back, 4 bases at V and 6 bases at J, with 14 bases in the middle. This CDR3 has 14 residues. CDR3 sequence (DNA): TGTGCCACCAGTGAGGAGTGGCAGGGGAATGGCTACACCTTC. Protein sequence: CATSEEWQGNGYTF.

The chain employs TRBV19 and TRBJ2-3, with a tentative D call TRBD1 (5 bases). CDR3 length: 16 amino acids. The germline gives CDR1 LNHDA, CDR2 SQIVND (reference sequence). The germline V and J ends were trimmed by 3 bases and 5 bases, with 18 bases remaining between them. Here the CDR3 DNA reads TGTGCCAGTAGTATGGATGGGGTAGGGGTCAAAGATACGCAGTATTTT. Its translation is CASSMDGVGVKDTQYF. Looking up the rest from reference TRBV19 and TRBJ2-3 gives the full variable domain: DGGITQSPKYLFRKEGQNVTLSCEQNLNHDAMYWYRQDPGQGLRLIYYSQIVNDFQKGDIAEGYSVSREKKESFPLTVTSAQKNPTAFYLCASSMDGVGVKDTQYFGPGTRLTVL.

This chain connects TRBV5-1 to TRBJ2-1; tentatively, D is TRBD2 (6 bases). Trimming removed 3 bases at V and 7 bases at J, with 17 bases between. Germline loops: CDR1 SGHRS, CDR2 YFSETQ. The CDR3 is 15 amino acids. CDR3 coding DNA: TGCGCCAGCAGCTACCGGGACTTTAGACAGAATGAGCAGTTCTTC. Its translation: CASSYRDFRQNEQFF.